The rows below give T cell receptor beta chains drawn from one sample of a study of T-cell reconstitution after alpha-beta-depleted transplantation in children. TCRdb passed the PCR reads through MiXCR, listing each CDR3 protein once. The sample has almost 500,000 distinct CDR3 sequences; about an eighth are singletons. Sequenced material: PBMCs from the stem cell graft donor, taken from the stem cell graft. These receptors all come from a human donor who donated a stem cell graft to a child with combined immunodeficiency. CDR3s include the opening cysteine and the closing phenylalanine or tryptophan. The order of the fields is CDR3 protein, CDR3 DNA, D gene, V gene, J gene, clone size. D genes are given only for firm matches. Clone size appears in some rows only: once, few, many, or a class for an expanded clone.

CDR3aa: CAISIRNRSSYEQYF; CDR3nt: TGTGCCATCAGTATAAGGAACCGAAGCTCCTACGAGCAGTACTTC; d_gene: NA; v_gene: TRBV10-3; j_gene: TRBJ2-7; abundance: few
CDR3aa: CAIGGLAGTNTGELFF; CDR3nt: TGTGCCATAGGGGGACTAGCGGGAACGAACACCGGGGAGCTGTTTTTT; d_gene: TRBD2; v_gene: TRBV10-3; j_gene: TRBJ2-2; abundance: few
CDR3aa: CASSFSGDTDTQYF; CDR3nt: TGTGCCAGCAGCTTTAGCGGGGACACAGATACGCAGTATTTT; d_gene: TRBD2; v_gene: TRBV7-2; j_gene: TRBJ2-3; abundance: few
CDR3aa: CASSLAWDTGYEQYF; CDR3nt: TGTGCCAGCAGCTTAGCGTGGGATACTGGCTACGAGCAGTACTTC; d_gene: NA; v_gene: TRBV11-1; j_gene: TRBJ2-7; abundance: few
CDR3aa: CASTNGGWTGELFF; CDR3nt: TGTGCCAGCACGAACGGGGGCTGGACCGGGGAGCTGTTTTTT; d_gene: NA; v_gene: TRBV6-2/TRBV6-3; j_gene: TRBJ2-2; abundance: NA
CDR3aa: CASSRPTGSLSGNTIYF; CDR3nt: TGTGCCAGCAGCCGCCCGACAGGAAGTTTATCTGGAAACACCATATATTTT; d_gene: NA; v_gene: TRBV7-9; j_gene: TRBJ1-3; abundance: NA
CDR3aa: CASSLSSGNNNEQFF; CDR3nt: TGTGCCAGCAGCTTGTCTAGCGGGAACAACAATGAGCAGTTCTTC; d_gene: TRBD2; v_gene: TRBV7-2; j_gene: TRBJ2-1; abundance: many
CDR3aa: CASSQSGLPWGELFF; CDR3nt: TGTGCCAGCAGCCAATCGGGACTCCCCTGGGGGGAGCTGTTTTTT; d_gene: NA; v_gene: TRBV3-1; j_gene: TRBJ2-2; abundance: NA
CDR3aa: CASSGVFLGSYNEQFF; CDR3nt: TGCGCCAGCAGCGGAGTATTTTTGGGCTCCTACAATGAGCAGTTCTTC; d_gene: NA; v_gene: TRBV5-1; j_gene: TRBJ2-1; abundance: few
CDR3aa: CASSSMGGSYNEQFF; CDR3nt: TGTGCCAGCAGTTCAATGGGCGGCTCCTACAATGAGCAGTTCTTC; d_gene: NA; v_gene: TRBV12-3/TRBV12-4; j_gene: TRBJ2-1; abundance: few
CDR3aa: CASSSRGGGDEQYF; CDR3nt: TGTGCCAGCAGCTCGCGCGGGGGGGGTGACGAGCAGTACTTC; d_gene: TRBD2; v_gene: TRBV11-2; j_gene: TRBJ2-7; abundance: few
CDR3aa: CASSPRGRVSYNEQFF; CDR3nt: TGTGCCAGCAGCCCGAGGGGCAGGGTATCCTACAATGAGCAGTTCTTC; d_gene: NA; v_gene: TRBV7-8; j_gene: TRBJ2-1; abundance: many
CDR3aa: CAISEPLAGEETQYF; CDR3nt: TGTGCCATCAGTGAGCCGCTAGCGGGAGAAGAGACCCAGTACTTC; d_gene: TRBD2; v_gene: TRBV10-3; j_gene: TRBJ2-5; abundance: NA
CDR3aa: CATSDLGGASTDTQYF; CDR3nt: TGTGCCACCAGTGATTTGGGGGGGGCCAGCACAGATACGCAGTATTTT; d_gene: NA; v_gene: TRBV24-1; j_gene: TRBJ2-3; abundance: few
CDR3aa: CASSFTQGGYEQYF; CDR3nt: TGTGCCAGCAGTTTTACCCAGGGAGGCTACGAGCAGTACTTC; d_gene: NA; v_gene: TRBV6-5; j_gene: TRBJ2-7; abundance: many
CDR3aa: CSVEESGSFYNEQFF; CDR3nt: TGCAGCGTTGAAGAAAGCGGGAGTTTTTACAATGAGCAGTTCTTC; d_gene: TRBD2; v_gene: TRBV29-1; j_gene: TRBJ2-1; abundance: NA
CDR3aa: CAISESGGLADTQYF; CDR3nt: TGTGCCATCAGTGAGTCTGGAGGGCTCGCAGATACGCAGTATTTT; d_gene: NA; v_gene: TRBV10-3; j_gene: TRBJ2-3; abundance: many
CDR3aa: CATSTTSGSYNEQFF; CDR3nt: TGTGCCACCAGCACGACTAGCGGTTCCTACAATGAGCAGTTCTTC; d_gene: TRBD2; v_gene: TRBV24-1; j_gene: TRBJ2-1; abundance: few
CDR3aa: CASNRGGDEQYF; CDR3nt: TGTGCCAGCAACCGGGGGGGGGACGAGCAGTACTTC; d_gene: TRBD2; v_gene: TRBV7-9; j_gene: TRBJ2-7; abundance: many
CDR3aa: CATSDVGRDKETQYF; CDR3nt: TGTGCCACCAGTGATGTCGGTCGGGACAAAGAGACCCAGTACTTC; d_gene: NA; v_gene: TRBV24-1; j_gene: TRBJ2-5; abundance: NA
CDR3aa: CASSLTGVGQYF; CDR3nt: TGTGCCAGCAGCCTGACAGGGGTTGGGCAGTACTTC; d_gene: TRBD1; v_gene: TRBV6-1; j_gene: TRBJ2-7; abundance: many
CDR3aa: CSAPGVEGETQYF; CDR3nt: TGCAGTGCTCCCGGGGTGGAGGGGGAGACCCAGTACTTC; d_gene: NA; v_gene: TRBV20-1; j_gene: TRBJ2-5; abundance: NA
CDR3aa: CASFRGGTEAFF; CDR3nt: TGTGCCAGCTTCAGGGGCGGCACTGAAGCTTTCTTT; d_gene: NA; v_gene: TRBV6-5; j_gene: TRBJ1-1; abundance: many
CDR3aa: CASSTLGGPGYTF; CDR3nt: TGTGCCAGCAGTACCCTTGGGGGACCCGGCTACACCTTC; d_gene: NA; v_gene: TRBV12-3/TRBV12-4; j_gene: TRBJ1-2; abundance: many
CDR3aa: CASSPGRATDTQYF; CDR3nt: TGTGCCAGCAGCCCGGGCAGGGCCACAGATACGCAGTATTTT; d_gene: NA; v_gene: TRBV7-2; j_gene: TRBJ2-3; abundance: many
CDR3aa: CASSFQGQALGEQYF; CDR3nt: TGTGCCAGCAGCTTTCAGGGACAGGCTTTGGGCGAGCAGTACTTC; d_gene: TRBD1; v_gene: TRBV7-9; j_gene: TRBJ2-7; abundance: few